This is a list of T cell receptor beta chains from one sample in a study of cytomegalovirus exposure and HLA in healthy donors. Clones were read by immunoSEQ multiplex PCR, and TCRdb kept only the in-frame ones, dropping some. The top ten clones hold about 7.1% of a sample with about 150,000 clones, around 60% of them seen once. Sequenced material: PBMCs. All receptors come from a woman between 55 and 75 years old in good health and CMV-seropositive. CDR3s leave out the opening cysteine and the closing phenylalanine or tryptophan. A D gene is named only where the DNA matches it firmly.

d_call,v_call,cdr3_aa
NA,TRBV7-2,ASSLAPGPNQPQH
NA,TRBV9,ASSAGTASEKLF
NA,TRBV12-2,ASRSKRTSGIYNEQF
NA,TRBV28,ASSSDGDATNEKLF
TRBD1,TRBV30,AWSASGGGNTIY
NA,TRBV10-3,ANSGGRTDTQY
NA,TRBV7-6,ASRQGTEQY
TRBD1,TRBV28,ASTRDRPTGELF
NA,TRBV7-2,ASRYRVSGELF
NA,TRBV2,ASAGWTEAF
NA,TRBV21-1,ASVTGTSGRHGELF
TRBD2,TRBV28,ASSFTGTTHEQF
TRBD2,TRBV2,ASSAHSGKTDTQY
TRBD2,TRBV5-1,ASSFGGSSYNEQF
TRBD2,TRBV6-5,ASSYSIAGDNEQF
NA,TRBV6-4,ASSDSGESTQY
NA,TRBV30,AWITSLNTGELF
TRBD1,TRBV6-5,ASSDGTGSAEAF
NA,TRBV28,ASSLSQGGYEQY